The rows below give T cell receptor beta chains drawn from one sample of a study of blood T cell repertoires in COVID-19. Using immunoSEQ multiplex PCR, the repertoire was profiled, and TCRdb retains in-frame clones only, with some absent. Among some 400,000 clones listed, more than 75% were seen once. Sequencing used peripheral blood. These receptors originate from a human donor with acute or convalescent COVID-19. The donor label of this sample is uncertain. CDR3s include the opening cysteine and the closing phenylalanine or tryptophan. Fields, in order: clone size, V gene, D gene, J gene, CDR3 DNA, CDR3 protein. A D gene is named only where the DNA matches it firmly. Size is omitted from some rows. Given values are once, few, many or a class for expanded clones.

abundance: NA
v_gene: TRBV6-6
d_gene: NA
j_gene: TRBJ1-4
CDR3nt: TGTGCCAGCAGTCCCCGGGGGATGGAAAAACTGTTTTTT
CDR3aa: CASSPRGMEKLFF

abundance: NA
v_gene: TRBV12-5
d_gene: TRBD1
j_gene: TRBJ2-1
CDR3nt: TGTGCTAGTGGTTTGGGACAGGGGGCCTACAATGAGCAGTTCTTC
CDR3aa: CASGLGQGAYNEQFF

abundance: NA
v_gene: TRBV2
d_gene: NA
j_gene: TRBJ1-5
CDR3nt: TGTGCCAGCAGTAAACAGGGCAAGGGGCAGCCCCAGCATTTT
CDR3aa: CASSKQGKGQPQHF

abundance: NA
v_gene: TRBV7-2
d_gene: NA
j_gene: TRBJ1-1
CDR3nt: TGTGCCAGCAGACAGTTCGGAGGAGCTTTCTTT
CDR3aa: CASRQFGGAFF

abundance: NA
v_gene: TRBV7-8
d_gene: NA
j_gene: TRBJ1-4
CDR3nt: TGTGCCAGCAGCCCGACCCGGGTCGGTGAAAAACTGTTTTTT
CDR3aa: CASSPTRVGEKLFF

abundance: NA
v_gene: TRBV6-6
d_gene: TRBD1
j_gene: TRBJ2-7
CDR3nt: TGTGCCAGCAGTTACTCAGAGGGACAGATCTACGAGCAGTACTTC
CDR3aa: CASSYSEGQIYEQYF

abundance: NA
v_gene: TRBV28
d_gene: NA
j_gene: TRBJ2-7
CDR3nt: TGTGCCAGCGGCTATGGGGGCGAGTACGAGCAGTACTTC
CDR3aa: CASGYGGEYEQYF

abundance: NA
v_gene: TRBV19
d_gene: TRBD2
j_gene: TRBJ2-7
CDR3nt: TGTGCCAGTGGTGGACTAGCGGGCTACGAGCAGTACTTC
CDR3aa: CASGGLAGYEQYF

abundance: NA
v_gene: TRBV27
d_gene: NA
j_gene: TRBJ1-2
CDR3nt: TGTGCCAGCAGTTCCCTCGGGGGGCACTATGGCTACACCTTC
CDR3aa: CASSSLGGHYGYTF

abundance: once
v_gene: TRBV19
d_gene: TRBD2
j_gene: TRBJ2-1
CDR3nt: TGTGCCAGTAGTATAGCGGGACTAACCTCCTACAATGAGCAGTTCTTC
CDR3aa: CASSIAGLTSYNEQFF

abundance: NA
v_gene: TRBV6-1
d_gene: TRBD1
j_gene: TRBJ1-4
CDR3nt: TGTGCCAGCAGTGAATTTTTACAGGGGGCCAATGAAAAACTGTTTTTT
CDR3aa: CASSEFLQGANEKLFF

abundance: few
v_gene: TRBV5-1
d_gene: TRBD1
j_gene: TRBJ1-1
CDR3nt: TGCGCCAGCAGCCTCCTGACAGGGGACCCCCCCACTGAAGCTTTCTTT
CDR3aa: CASSLLTGDPPTEAFF

abundance: NA
v_gene: TRBV3-1/TRBV3-2
d_gene: TRBD1
j_gene: TRBJ1-1
CDR3nt: TGTGCCAGCAGCCGCAACAGGGGATTCACTGAAGCTTTCTTT
CDR3aa: CASSRNRGFTEAFF

abundance: few
v_gene: TRBV11-2
d_gene: NA
j_gene: TRBJ1-5
CDR3nt: TGTGCCAGCAGCTTGGGGGGGCGCGGTCAGCCCCAGCATTTT
CDR3aa: CASSLGGRGQPQHF

abundance: NA
v_gene: TRBV14
d_gene: NA
j_gene: TRBJ1-4
CDR3nt: TGTGCCAGCAGCCGATGGGCCTCTAATGAAAAACTGTTTTTT
CDR3aa: CASSRWASNEKLFF

abundance: NA
v_gene: TRBV7-9
d_gene: TRBD1
j_gene: TRBJ2-1
CDR3nt: TGTGCCAGCAGCCTCACGGCGACAGGGCCGAACAATGAGCAGTTCTTC
CDR3aa: CASSLTATGPNNEQFF

abundance: NA
v_gene: TRBV12-1
d_gene: NA
j_gene: TRBJ1-5
CDR3nt: TGTGCCAGCAGCTTATGCAGGGTCTTTTGCGATCAGCCCCAGCATTTT
CDR3aa: CASSLCRVFCDQPQHF

abundance: NA
v_gene: TRBV2
d_gene: NA
j_gene: TRBJ1-5
CDR3nt: TGTGCCAGCAGTGCCCAAAGGGGTAGCAATCAGCCCCAGCATTTT
CDR3aa: CASSAQRGSNQPQHF

abundance: NA
v_gene: TRBV30
d_gene: TRBD1
j_gene: TRBJ2-1
CDR3nt: TGTGCCTGGAGGGGACAGGGGGGTAGGGTTGAGCAGTTCTTC
CDR3aa: CAWRGQGGRVEQFF

abundance: NA
v_gene: TRBV30
d_gene: NA
j_gene: TRBJ2-1
CDR3nt: TGTGCCTGGAGTAGGGGCTACAATGAGCAGTTCTTC
CDR3aa: CAWSRGYNEQFF

abundance: NA
v_gene: TRBV6-5
d_gene: TRBD1
j_gene: TRBJ1-2
CDR3nt: TGTGCCAGCCAGGGACAGGGGAGTTCCAACTATGGCTACACCTTC
CDR3aa: CASQGQGSSNYGYTF

abundance: NA
v_gene: TRBV6-2/TRBV6-3
d_gene: TRBD1
j_gene: TRBJ1-2
CDR3nt: TGTGCCAGCAGTTACCTGGGACAGGGGCTACATGGCTACACCTTC
CDR3aa: CASSYLGQGLHGYTF

abundance: NA
v_gene: TRBV19
d_gene: TRBD1
j_gene: TRBJ1-2
CDR3nt: TGTGCCACCGCTAAGACAGGGTACGCTACTTATGGCTACACCTTC
CDR3aa: CATAKTGYATYGYTF

abundance: NA
v_gene: TRBV2
d_gene: TRBD2
j_gene: TRBJ2-7
CDR3nt: TGTGCCAGCAGTGAAGAACTAGCGGGACCCTACGAGCAGTACTTC
CDR3aa: CASSEELAGPYEQYF

abundance: NA
v_gene: TRBV9
d_gene: NA
j_gene: TRBJ1-4
CDR3nt: TGTGCCAGCAGCGTAAAGACAGAGTTAAATGAAAAACTGTTTTTT
CDR3aa: CASSVKTELNEKLFF

abundance: NA
v_gene: TRBV5-4
d_gene: NA
j_gene: TRBJ1-1
CDR3nt: TGTGCCAGCAGCCAGAGAGGGGGAACTGAAGCTTTCTTT
CDR3aa: CASSQRGGTEAFF

abundance: NA
v_gene: TRBV2
d_gene: TRBD1
j_gene: TRBJ1-1
CDR3nt: TGTGCCAGCAGTGCCCGGACAGGCCGAGTCGGTGAAGCTTTCTTT
CDR3aa: CASSARTGRVGEAFF